The rows below give T cell receptor beta chains drawn from one sample of a study of blood T cell repertoires in COVID-19. This table comes from immunoSEQ multiplex PCR, and its TCRdb copy is limited to in-frame clones, with some not included. The data hold roughly 390,000 clones, with around 87% observed a single time. The specimen sequenced was peripheral blood. The receptors here all came from a woman in her 30s with COVID-19, enrolled during active disease. Both conserved end residues are part of each CDR3. Each record gives: CDR3 length, V gene, J gene, clone size, D gene, CDR3 protein, CDR3 DNA. D genes are given only for firm matches. Some rows have no size entry. The others give once, few or many, or a class for an expanded clone.

>14|TRBV4-1|TRBJ1-1|-|-
CASSLRSMNTEAFF
TGCGCCAGCAGCCTCCGTTCTATGAACACTGAAGCTTTCTTT
>12|TRBV30|TRBJ2-7|once|-
CAWSRDKYEQYF
TGTGCCTGGAGTCGGGACAAATACGAGCAGTACTTC
>15|TRBV10-3|TRBJ2-5|once|-
CAISGSTGGAETQYF
TGTGCCATCAGTGGATCGACAGGTGGGGCAGAGACCCAGTACTTC
>17|TRBV19|TRBJ2-3|-|TRBD2
CASSTRTSGSARDTQYF
TGTGCCAGTAGTACCCGGACTAGCGGGAGCGCTAGGGATACGCAGTATTTT
>14|TRBV7-2|TRBJ2-7|few|TRBD1
CASSLWQGAQEQYF
TGTGCCAGCAGCTTATGGCAGGGGGCGCAGGAGCAGTACTTC
>16|TRBV19|TRBJ1-5|once|-
CASSMETVYSNQPQHF
TGTGCCAGTAGTATGGAGACAGTTTATAGCAATCAGCCCCAGCATTTT
>13|TRBV7-8|TRBJ2-7|-|-
CASRSGQNYEQYF
TGTGCCAGCAGGTCGGGACAAAACTACGAGCAGTACTTC
>14|TRBV7-3|TRBJ2-2|-|-
CASSSGENTGELFF
TGTGCCAGCAGCTCGGGAGAGAACACCGGGGAGCTGTTTTTT
>14|TRBV19|TRBJ1-2|-|TRBD1
CASSYRDRVHGYTF
TGTGCCAGTAGTTACCGGGACAGGGTCCATGGCTACACCTTC
>13|TRBV2|TRBJ2-7|-|TRBD1
CASSGDSSYEQYF
TGTGCCAGCAGCGGGGACAGCTCCTACGAGCAGTACTTC
>15|TRBV7-9|TRBJ2-7|-|TRBD2
CASSLEISGSYEQYF
TGTGCCAGCAGCTTAGAGATTAGCGGGTCCTACGAGCAGTACTTC
>17|TRBV4-1|TRBJ2-2|-|TRBD2
CASSQDQTSGRTGELFF
TGCGCCAGCAGCCAAGATCAAACTAGCGGGAGAACCGGGGAGCTGTTTTTT
>14|TRBV6-2/TRBV6-3|TRBJ2-7|-|TRBD1
CASSWDRSVYEQYF
TGTGCCAGCAGTTGGGACAGGTCCGTCTACGAGCAGTACTTC